Following are 26 T cell receptor beta chains from one sample sequenced in a study of T cell responses to AZD1222 COVID-19 vaccine (dated by TCRdb to the early 2020s). Per the publication, the time point label means: baseline before first vaccination. The method was the immunoSEQ multiplex PCR assay. As stored in TCRdb, this immuneACCESS dataset retains in-frame rearrangements with V and J assigned. A fraction of the clones does not appear; measured against another copy, unresolved V genes explain less than half of the discrepancy, and the remainder lacks a known reason. A total of approximately 92,000 clones appear in this sample, just over 90% of them only once. The ten biggest clones cover over 20% of the sample. The source was peripheral blood, collected on day 0 of AZD1222 vaccination. Source of these receptors: an adult in good health.

Comments on this clone: The same CDR3 also results from other DNA sequences found in this sample. The CDR3 coding sequence is TGTGCCAGCTCACCACCCCCGCCAAACACTGAAGCTTTCTTT. Residues: CASSPPPPNTEAFF. This chain links TRBV18 with TRBJ1-1; unclear D gene. The V end was cut by 0 bases, the J end by 2 bases, with 7 bases between. The CDR3 is 14 amino acids. Per the germline V gene, CDR1 is KGHSH and CDR2 is LQKENI.

The genes are TRBV28 and TRBJ1-2; D is possibly TRBD1 (6 bases). The CDR3 sequence is 12 residues long. Germline loops: CDR1 MDHEN, CDR2 SYDVKM. V was pared by 5 bases and J by 8 bases, with 12 bases between. CDR3 residues: CASSTYRDGYTF. The CDR3 DNA reads as TGTGCCAGCAGTACGTACAGGGACGGCTACACCTTC.

The V and J genes are TRBV5-5 and TRBJ1-3; no firm D call. This CDR3 contains 14 residues. V shed 3 bases and J shed 2 bases, with 9 bases lying between them. Per the germline V gene, CDR1 is SGHKS and CDR2 is YYEKEE (reference sequence). The CDR3 loop reads CASSSFIAGNTIYF. DNA for the CDR3: TGTGCCAGCAGCTCCTTTATAGCTGGAAACACCATATATTTT.

The chain employs TRBV5-8 and TRBJ2-7; perhaps TRBD1 as D (5 bases). Trimming removed 4 bases from V and 1 base from J, with 9 bases in between. Germline lookup yields CDR1 SGHTS and CDR2 YDEGEE. The CDR3 runs to 13 residues. The CDR3 DNA reads as TGTGCCAGCAGCGCGCAGGGTTCCTACGAGCAGTACTTC. This gives the protein CASSAQGSYEQYF.

This clone was counted a few times. The rearrangement links TRBV5-1 to TRBJ2-7, with D possibly matching TRBD2 (7 bases). With 4 bases removed from V and 7 bases from J, the gap between germline ends came to 18 bases. The V gene's germline CDR1 is SGHRS and CDR2 YFSETQ. The CDR3 is 14 residues long. This CDR3 reads CASSARGALGEQYF. CDR3 nucleotide sequence: TGCGCCAGCAGCGCACGGGGGGCCCTCGGGGAGCAGTACTTC.

The chain links TRBV18 to TRBJ1-6, with D possibly being TRBD1 (5 bases). The germline gives CDR1 KGHSH, CDR2 LQKENI. Between the trimmed V and J ends, which lost 3 bases and 10 bases, there was a span of 22 bases. The length of the CDR3 is 17 residues. This CDR3 is CASSPRDGSHGLSPLHF. CDR3 DNA: TGTGCCAGCTCACCTCGGGACGGGTCCCACGGATTATCACCCCTCCACTTT.

This clone was observed once. The chain has TRBV2 and TRBJ2-3; tentatively, D is TRBD2 (6 bases). In germline, CDR1 is SNHLY, CDR2 FYNNEI. V shed 1 base and J shed 5 bases, with 16 bases lying between them. The CDR3 has 16 residues. The CDR3 DNA follows: TGTGCCAGCAGTGAAGTACTATACGTTAGCGGAGATACGCAGTATTTT. Amino acid sequence: CASSEVLYVSGDTQYF.

V is TRBV30 and J is TRBJ1-1; D call uncertain. This CDR3 spans 13 amino acids. V lost 2 bases and J lost 0, with 7 bases in between. Per the germline V gene, CDR1 is GTSNPN and CDR2 is SVGIG (reference sequence). This CDR3 reads CAWSTIMNTEAFF. CDR3 nucleotide sequence: TGTGCCTGGAGTACAATAATGAACACTGAAGCTTTCTTT. Filled out from reference TRBV30 and TRBJ1-1, the complete variable domain reads SQTIHQWPATLVQPVGSPLSLECTVEGTSNPNLYWYRQAAGRGLQLLFYSVGIGQISSEVPQNLSASRPQDRQFILSSKKLLLSDSGFYLCAWSTIMNTEAFFGQGTRLTVV.

The CDR3: CASSPGGGGGYEQYF. For the CDR3, the DNA is TGTGCCAGCTCACCAGGCGGGGGCGGCGGATACGAGCAGTACTTC. The chain couples TRBV18 to TRBJ2-7; D is possibly TRBD2 (7 bases). The V gene lost 2 bases and the J gene lost 4 bases, with 15 bases spanning the gap. The CDR3 is 15 amino acids. Germline CDR1 reads KGHSH; CDR2 reads LQKENI.

The V gene is TRBV3-1 (or the pseudogene TRBV3-2), the J gene TRBJ1-2, with 9 bases matching TRBD1. Germline V gives CDR1 LGHDT, CDR2 YNNKEL (reference sequence). J gave up 10 bases and V 3 bases, and 6 bases lay outside the gene matches. CDR3 length: 13 residues. The CDR3 protein is CASSQGRTGDYTF. CDR3 sequence (DNA): TGTGCCAGCAGCCAGGGACGGACAGGGGACTACACCTTC.

This clone was found once. The chain combines TRBV5-8 with TRBJ1-2; D remains unclear. The germline V gene has CDR1 SGHTS and CDR2 YDEGEE. V shed 4 bases and J shed 0 bases, with 10 bases lying between them. The CDR3 spans 14 residues. CDR3 loop: CASSLGIANYGYTF. CDR3 bases: TGTGCCAGCAGCCTAGGGATCGCTAACTATGGCTACACCTTC.

V is TRBV7-9 and J is TRBJ1-6; D is uncertain. With 5 bases removed from V and 11 bases from J, the gap between germline ends came to 16 bases. This CDR3 region has 14 residues. Germline V gene data show CDR1 as SEHNR and CDR2 as FQNEAQ (reference sequence). The CDR3 bases are TGTGCCAGCAGCCTGGACTCCTATTACGCACCCCTCCACTTT. It translates to CASSLDSYYAPLHF.

This rearrangement joins TRBV5-6 to TRBJ2-1; 7 bases match TRBD2. The CDR3 contains 19 residues. In germline, CDR1 is SGHDT, CDR2 YYEEEE. Germline trimming cut 0 bases from V and 0 bases from J; bases unmatched to any gene: 12. In nucleotides, the CDR3 is TGTGCCAGCAGCTTGGCGCTAGCGGACTTCCACAGCTCCTACAATGAGCAGTTCTTC. Translation gives CASSLALADFHSSYNEQFF.

This clone was counted a few times. In DNA, the CDR3 is TGTGCCAGCAGCTTATCGGGGGCCCTGCGCACTGAAGCTTTCTTT. Protein product: CASSLSGALRTEAFF. The chain recombines TRBV7-2 with TRBJ1-1, with TRBD1 as a possible D gene (6 bases). V lost 2 bases and J lost 4, with 14 bases in between. Germline values: CDR1 SGHTA, CDR2 FQGNSA. The CDR3 is made up of 15 amino acids.

The chain combines TRBV9 with TRBJ1-1; D is ambiguous. V was shortened by 4 bases and J by 0 bases, with 10 bases between the two germline ends. The germline V gene encodes CDR1 SGDLS and CDR2 YYNGEE. This CDR3 spans 14 amino acids. The CDR3, as DNA: TGTGCCAGCAGCCCGTCAGAGGTGAACACTGAAGCTTTCTTT. This codes for CASSPSEVNTEAFF.

The rearrangement joins TRBV9 to TRBJ1-5; D call uncertain. Trimming left V 0 bases short and J 6 bases short, with 10 bases between. Looked up from germline, CDR1 is SGDLS and CDR2 is YYNGEE. The CDR3 contains 14 residues. Here the CDR3 reads CASSVGSGFQPQHF. The DNA for the CDR3 is TGTGCCAGCAGCGTAGGGAGCGGGTTTCAGCCCCAGCATTTT. The variable domain in full, with the rest retrieved from reference TRBV9 and TRBJ1-5, is DSGVTQTPKHLITATGQRVTLRCSPRSGDLSVYWYQQSLDQGLQFLIQYYNGEERAKGNILERFSAQQFPDLHSELNLSSLELGDSALYFCASSVGSGFQPQHFGDGTRLSIL.

This chain joins TRBV19 and TRBJ1-2; 8 positions match TRBD1. The CDR3 length is 14 residues. CDR1 is LNHDA, CDR2 SQIVND, per germline (reference sequence). Trimming took 7 bases from V and 8 from J; bases not matched to a gene: 12. In DNA form, the CDR3 reads TGTGCCAGTAATAGCCCGGACAGGGCCTGGGGCTACACCTTC. This encodes CASNSPDRAWGYTF.

The rearrangement links TRBV5-1 to TRBJ2-3; perhaps TRBD1 as D (6 bases). This CDR3 region has 15 residues. CDR1 and CDR2 (germline): SGHRS, YFSETQ. Trimming took 4 bases from V and 5 from J, leaving 17 bases between them. The CDR3 spells CASSPGQGLGDTQYF. In DNA, the CDR3 is TGCGCCAGCAGCCCCGGGCAGGGGTTGGGAGATACGCAGTATTTT.

The chain is built from TRBV19 and TRBJ2-1; tentatively, D is TRBD1 (7 bases). The CDR3 has 12 amino acids. V gave up 5 bases and J gave up 8 bases, with 10 bases separating them. The V gene's germline CDR1 is LNHDA and CDR2 SQIVND (reference sequence). CDR3 nucleotide sequence: TGTGCCAGTAGTTCAGGGGGGTATGAGCAGTTCTTC. Amino acid sequence: CASSSGGYEQFF.

The chain has TRBV7-8 and TRBJ2-1; perhaps TRBD2 as D (5 bases). The germline V gene encodes CDR1 SGHVS and CDR2 FQNEAQ. The CDR3 extends over 12 amino acids. V was pared by 5 bases and J by 8 bases, with 10 bases between. Written as DNA, the CDR3 is TGTGCCAGCAGCCGGACTGGGCATGAGCAGTTCTTC. As protein: CASSRTGHEQFF. Combining the CDR3 with reference TRBV7-8 and TRBJ2-1 gives the whole variable domain GAGVSQSPRYKVAKRGQDVALRCDPISGHVSLFWYQQALGQGPEFLTYFQNEAQLDKSGLPSDRFFAERPEGSVSTLKIQRTQQEDSAVYLCASSRTGHEQFFGPGTRLTVL.

The V call is TRBV19, the J call TRBJ2-6; 10 nucleotides align to TRBD1. CDR3 length: 17 residues. J gave up 0 bases and V 5 bases, and 4 bases lay outside the gene matches. Germline values: CDR1 LNHDA, CDR2 SQIVND (reference sequence). The CDR3 sequence: CASSPGQGLSGANVLTF. CDR3 coding DNA: TGTGCCAGTAGTCCGGGACAGGGGCTCTCTGGGGCCAACGTCCTGACTTTC. The full variable domain, with the rest looked up from reference TRBV19 and TRBJ2-6, is DGGITQSPKYLFRKEGQNVTLSCEQNLNHDAMYWYRQDPGQGLRLIYYSQIVNDFQKGDIAEGYSVSREKKESFPLTVTSAQKNPTAFYLCASSPGQGLSGANVLTFGAGSRLTVL.

V usage is TRBV18 and J usage is TRBJ2-1; D gene unclear. The CDR3 runs 15 residues. The germline V gene encodes CDR1 KGHSH and CDR2 LQKENI. The germline V and J ends were trimmed by 3 bases and 0 bases, with 9 bases remaining between them. CDR3 protein: CASSPGRISYNEQFF. CDR3 DNA: TGTGCCAGCTCACCCGGGCGGATCTCCTACAATGAGCAGTTCTTC.

The chain joins TRBV7-2 to TRBJ1-6; tentatively, D is TRBD1 (6 bases). This CDR3 has 14 residues. Trimming removed 5 bases from V and 14 bases from J, with 19 bases in between. Germline values: CDR1 SGHTA, CDR2 FQGNSA. The CDR3 here is CASSAKQGLRALHF. CDR3 coding DNA: TGTGCCAGCAGCGCAAAACAGGGCCTCAGGGCCCTCCACTTT.

V gene TRBV12-5 combines with J gene TRBJ1-6; possibly TRBD1 for D (6 bases). This CDR3 is built from 19 residues. V lost 0 bases to trimming and J lost 3 bases, with 18 bases between them. Per the germline V gene, CDR1 is LGHNT and CDR2 is FRNRAP. The CDR3 bases are TGTGCTAGTGGTTTGGTACTGGGGGGGCAGCCCAACTATAATTCACCCCTCCACTTT. Amino acid sequence: CASGLVLGGQPNYNSPLHF. Variable domain in full (rest from reference TRBV12-5 and TRBJ1-6): DARVTQTPRHKVTEMGQEVTMRCQPILGHNTVFWYRQTMMQGLELLAYFRNRAPLDDSGMPKDRFSAEMPDATLATLKIQPSEPRDSAVYFCASGLVLGGQPNYNSPLHFGNGTRLTVT.

The V and J genes are TRBV19 and TRBJ1-2, with D possibly TRBD1 on 6 matching bases. CDR1 LNHDA and CDR2 SQIVND come from the germline V gene (reference sequence). The CDR3 has 17 amino acids. The V end was cut by 4 bases, the J end by 6 bases, with 24 bases between. The CDR3 loop reads CASSTPTGGIPQHGYTF. CDR3 bases: TGTGCCAGTAGTACACCTACCGGGGGCATCCCCCAACATGGCTACACCTTC.

The chain has TRBV11-2 and TRBJ1-2; perhaps TRBD1 as D (6 bases). The V end was cut by 6 bases, the J end by 5 bases, with 16 bases between. This CDR3 spans 14 amino acids. Per the germline V gene, CDR1 is SGHAT and CDR2 is FQNNGV. In nucleotides, the CDR3 is TGTGCCAGCAGACCCTGGACAGTACGATATGGCTACACCTTC. Its protein product is CASRPWTVRYGYTF.